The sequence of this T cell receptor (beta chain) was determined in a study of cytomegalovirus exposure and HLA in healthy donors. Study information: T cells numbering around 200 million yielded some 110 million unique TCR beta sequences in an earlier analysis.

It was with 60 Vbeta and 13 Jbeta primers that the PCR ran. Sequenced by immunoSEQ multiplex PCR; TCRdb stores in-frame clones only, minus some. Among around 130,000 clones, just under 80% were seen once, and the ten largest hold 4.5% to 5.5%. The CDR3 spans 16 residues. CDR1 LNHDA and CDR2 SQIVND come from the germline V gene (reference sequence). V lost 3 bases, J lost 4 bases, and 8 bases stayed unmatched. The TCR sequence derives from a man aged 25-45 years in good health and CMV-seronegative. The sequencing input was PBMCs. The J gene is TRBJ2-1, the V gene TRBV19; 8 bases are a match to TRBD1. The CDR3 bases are TGTGCCAGTAGTATCAAGACAGGGACAGGATACAATGAGCAGTTCTTC. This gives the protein CASSIKTGTGYNEQFF. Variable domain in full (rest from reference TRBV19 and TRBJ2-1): DGGITQSPKYLFRKEGQNVTLSCEQNLNHDAMYWYRQDPGQGLRLIYYSQIVNDFQKGDIAEGYSVSREKKESFPLTVTSAQKNPTAFYLCASSIKTGTGYNEQFFGPGTRLTVL.